Each of the 10 T cell receptor beta chains below was sequenced from the same sample in a study of regulatory T cells in long-lasting Graves disease. According to the study, TCR beta libraries were built with iRepertoire HTBI primers and CDR3-region Arm-PCR. A single record per CDR3 protein comes from TCRdb applying MiXCR to the multiplex PCR reads. The table includes hundreds of thousands of distinct CDR3 sequences, over 15% detected once. Time point: newly diagnosed GD, antithyroid drugs for less than 3 months. PBMC-derived RNA was used for the TCR library. These data are also associated with another study on T cells in Graves' hyperthyroidism and ophthalmopathy.

Sequences were derived from peripheral blood mononuclear cells (PBMCs), sampled at new diagnosis, from a patient treated with antithyroid drugs. The receptors shown here come from a middle-aged man with Graves disease.

The V gene is TRBV9, the J gene TRBJ2-1; D may be TRBD1 (5 bases). CDR3 length: 13 residues. CDR1 and CDR2 (germline): SGDLS, YYNGEE. V shed 7 bases and J shed 9 bases, with 17 bases lying between them. The CDR3 is CASSRIQGSEQFF. The CDR3 region has the DNA TGTGCCAGCTCCCGTATCCAGGGAAGTGAGCAGTTCTTC.

The V gene is TRBV9, the J gene TRBJ1-5, with unresolved D. The CDR3 covers 13 residues. V lost 0 bases to trimming and J lost 7 bases, with 8 bases between them. Germline loops: CDR1 SGDLS, CDR2 YYNGEE. The CDR3 bases are TGTGCCAGCAGCGTAGAAGGAGAGCAGCCCCAGCATTTT. Its protein is CASSVEGEQPQHF.

The chain couples TRBV6-6 to TRBJ1-4, with TRBD1 as a possible D gene (5 bases). With 0 bases removed from V and 7 bases from J, the gap between germline ends came to 9 bases. Germline lookup yields CDR1 MNHNY and CDR2 SVGAGI (reference sequence). The CDR3 is 14 amino acids. The CDR3 spells CASSYSGRGEKLFF. The CDR3, as DNA: TGTGCCAGCAGTTACTCGGGGCGGGGTGAAAAACTGTTTTTT.

Many counts were recorded for this clonotype. This chain joins TRBV3-1 and TRBJ2-1; a possible D gene is TRBD2 (5 bases). CDR1 is LGHDT and CDR2 is YNNKEL in the germline V gene (reference sequence). The CDR3 is 15 residues long. Trimming stripped 0 bases from V and 4 bases from J, with 10 bases between. CDR3 in amino acids: CASSQDLRGYNEQFF. Written as DNA, the CDR3 is TGTGCCAGCAGCCAAGATCTCCGGGGATACAATGAGCAGTTCTTC.

This clonotype has at least ten counts. The chain is built from TRBV20-1 and TRBJ1-6; a possible D gene is TRBD1 (6 bases). The CDR3 has 18 amino acids. Trimming stripped 5 bases from V and 7 bases from J, with 27 bases between. Germline assignment: CDR1 DFQATT and CDR2 SNEGSKA (reference sequence). The CDR3 spells CSALPTRGRGGENSPLHF. CDR3 coding DNA: TGCAGTGCTCTCCCCACAAGGGGCAGGGGAGGTGAAAATTCACCCCTCCACTTT.

This clonotype has at least ten counts. The V call is TRBV24-1, the J call TRBJ2-2, with 7 bases lining up with TRBD1. Germline V lookup: CDR1 KGHDR, CDR2 SFDVKD. Trimming at V came to 3 bases and at J to 4 bases, leaving 10 bases not matched to a gene. This CDR3 is built from 17 residues. The CDR3 reads CATSDTQWTGGTGELFF. In nucleotides, the CDR3 is TGTGCCACCAGTGATACCCAATGGACAGGCGGCACCGGGGAGCTGTTTTTT.

Turning to this clonotype: Possible read error: a much larger clone is one base away. This chain uses TRBV6-2 or TRBV6-3 with TRBJ1-3; no definite D call. With 1 base removed from V and 0 bases from J, the gap between germline ends came to 16 bases. The germline gives CDR1 MNHEY, CDR2 SVGEGT. The CDR3 contains 18 residues. Here the CDR3 DNA reads TGTGCCAGCAGTTACTTTGGCTACAGAGTTTACTCTGGAAACACCATATATTTT. It encodes CASSYFGYRVYSGNTIYF.

This clonotype was seen repeatedly, ten times or more. This chain joins TRBV24-1 and TRBJ2-3, with D maybe TRBD2 (6 bases). The DNA end lines up better with TRBJ2-5; the J call may be wrong. CDR1 KGHDR and CDR2 SFDVKD come from the germline V gene. The CDR3 spans 12 residues. CDR3 region: CATSTRGETQYF. The CDR3 DNA reads as TGTGCCACCAGTACCCGGGGGGAGACCCAGTACTTC.

In this sample, this clonotype turned up many times. This sequence joins TRBV6-2 or TRBV6-3 and TRBJ1-1; TRBD1 matches at 7 bases. Germline V CDR1 and CDR2: MNHEY, SVGEGT. V gave up 7 bases and J gave up 0 bases; unmatched junction bases: 5. This CDR3 is 14 amino acids long. In DNA, the CDR3 is TGTGCCAGCAACCCGGGACAGTTGAACACTGAAGCTTTCTTT. Translated, it gives CASNPGQLNTEAFF.

This clonotype was seen at least ten times. The chain uses TRBV12-3 or TRBV12-4 and TRBJ1-5; TRBD1 matches 7 bases. V trimming: 5 bases; J trimming: 1 base; junction bases outside the gene matches: 8. This CDR3 has 16 residues. The CDR3 DNA sequence: TGTGCCAGCAGTCTGCTAGGGGGCCAGAGCAATCAGCCCCAGCATTTT. It specifies CASSLLGGQSNQPQHF.